Each of the 31 T cell receptor beta chains below was sequenced from the same sample in a study of beta chain features in type 1 diabetes. These receptors lack a known antigen. TCRB transcripts that were expressed got sequenced, as all of the isolated RNA had been reverse transcribed. Profiling relied on immunoSEQ multiplex PCR, and the TCRdb table lists in-frame clones only, not all of them. The profile shows a few hundred thousand clones, 9.5% to 13% of them singletons. Study-wide results and caveats: TCRB CDR3s from Type 1 diabetes patients were moderately but significantly shorter in all four CD4+ subsets.

The specimen was naive CD4+ T cells from blood. The receptors originated from a man aged 25 to 45 with type 1 diabetes.

The chain recombines TRBV11-2 with TRBJ2-2; D might be TRBD1 (6 bases). CDR3 length: 15 residues. Germline V gives CDR1 SGHAT, CDR2 FQNNGV. Trimming pared 3 bases from V and 6 bases from J, leaving 14 bases between. The CDR3 is CASSFTGRRAGELFF. CDR3 DNA: TGTGCCAGCAGCTTTACAGGGAGACGGGCCGGGGAGCTGTTTTTT. The variable domain in full, completed from reference TRBV11-2 and TRBJ2-2, reads EAGVAQSPRYKIIEKRQSVAFWCNPISGHATLYWYQQILGQGPKLLIQFQNNGVVDDSQLPKDRFSAERLKGVDSTLKIQPAKLEDSAVYLCASSFTGRRAGELFFGEGSRLTVL.

This clone was seen a handful of times. This chain connects TRBV29-1 to TRBJ2-7; maybe TRBD2 (6 bases). V was clipped by 8 bases and J by 7 bases, with 15 bases between them. The CDR3 length is 11 residues. Germline lookup yields CDR1 SQVTM and CDR2 ANQGSEA. The CDR3 coding sequence is TGCAGCTTCGGAGGGGCGGGGGAGCAGTACTTC. Protein sequence: CSFGGAGEQYF.

This chain uses TRBV2 with TRBJ2-7; D perhaps matches TRBD1 (5 bases). The germline CDR1 and CDR2 sequences are SNHLY and FYNNEI. There are 13 residues in the CDR3. The V end was cut by 6 bases, the J end by 4 bases, with 13 bases between. The CDR3 sequence is CASSTPPGYEQYF. CDR3 nucleotide sequence: TGTGCCAGCAGCACTCCCCCAGGGTACGAGCAGTACTTC.

The V and J genes are TRBV5-4 and TRBJ1-1; the D gene is possibly TRBD1 (6 bases). V was trimmed by 0 bases and J by 0 bases, leaving 9 bases between them. CDR3 length: 15 residues. CDR1 and CDR2 (germline): SGHNT, YYREEE (reference sequence). The CDR3 region has the DNA TGTGCCAGCAGCTTGGTCGGACAGTTGAACACTGAAGCTTTCTTT. Translation gives CASSLVGQLNTEAFF.

This rearrangement joins TRBV7-9 to TRBJ2-7; D might be TRBD1 (5 bases). Germline V CDR1 and CDR2: SEHNR, FQNEAQ (reference sequence). CDR3 length: 15 residues. V lost 1 base to trimming and J lost 0 bases, with 10 bases between them. CDR3 amino acids: CASSLDQGSSYEQYF. CDR3 sequence (DNA): TGTGCCAGCAGCTTAGACCAGGGATCCTCCTACGAGCAGTACTTC. Using reference TRBV7-9 and TRBJ2-7 for the parts outside the CDR3, the full variable domain is DTGVSQNPRHKITKRGQNVTFRCDPISEHNRLYWYRQTLGQGPEFLTYFQNEAQLEKSRLLSDRFSAERPKGSFSTLEIQRTEQGDSAMYLCASSLDQGSSYEQYFGPGTRLTVT.

The genes are TRBV29-1 and TRBJ2-3; TRBD1 matches 7 bases. The V gene end was trimmed by 7 bases and the J gene end by 6 bases; junction bases not matched to a gene: 10. Germline CDR1 and CDR2: SQVTM and ANQGSEA. This CDR3 is 13 amino acids long. The CDR3 sequence: CSGNTGAQDTQYF. For the CDR3, the DNA is TGCAGCGGAAATACAGGGGCCCAGGATACGCAGTATTTT.

This clone was seen only a few times. This chain joins TRBV30 and TRBJ1-5; D gene uncertain. This CDR3 is built from 14 residues. V shed 3 bases and J shed 7 bases, with 16 bases lying between them. In germline, CDR1 is GTSNPN, CDR2 SVGIG (reference sequence). CDR3 loop: CAWSLAIRGQPQHF. In nucleotides, the CDR3 is TGTGCCTGGAGCCTAGCCATTCGTGGGCAGCCCCAGCATTTT. Full variable domain (missing parts from reference TRBV30 and TRBJ1-5): SQTIHQWPATLVQPVGSPLSLECTVEGTSNPNLYWYRQAAGRGLQLLFYSVGIGQISSEVPQNLSASRPQDRQFILSSKKLLLSDSGFYLCAWSLAIRGQPQHFGDGTRLSIL.

This chain connects TRBV7-2 to TRBJ2-7; 7 bases are a match to TRBD1. This CDR3 is 15 amino acids long. CDR1 is SGHTA, CDR2 FQGNSA, per germline. After removal of 5 bases from V and 3 bases from J, the junction contained 10 bases not matched to a gene. The CDR3 loop reads CASSLVTGLNYEQYF. The CDR3 DNA reads TGTGCCAGCAGCCTAGTGACAGGGCTAAACTACGAGCAGTACTTC.

The V call is TRBV11-2, the J call TRBJ1-4; D perhaps matches TRBD1 (6 bases). This CDR3 contains 13 residues. From germline, CDR1 is SGHAT and CDR2 FQNNGV. The V end was cut by 6 bases, the J end by 8 bases, with 13 bases between. CDR3 residues: CASRHITGEKLFF. Written as DNA, the CDR3 is TGTGCCAGCAGACACATCACAGGGGAAAAACTGTTTTTT.

In its sample, this clone was seen a few times. This sequence joins TRBV7-3 and TRBJ1-1, with a possible D match to TRBD1 (6 bases). The germline V gene has CDR1 SGHTA and CDR2 FQGTGA. Trimming left V 5 bases short and J 3 bases short, with 10 bases between. This CDR3 is 13 amino acids long. CDR3 protein: CASSRDTYTEAFF. The CDR3 DNA follows: TGTGCCAGCAGCCGGGACACGTACACTGAAGCTTTCTTT.

This chain connects TRBV13 to TRBJ2-7; 11 positions match TRBD1. Germline CDR1 PRHDT, CDR2 FYEKMQ (reference sequence). With 5 bases clipped from V and 6 bases from J, the junction kept 9 bases outside the gene matches. CDR3 size: 15 residues. The DNA of the CDR3 is TGTGCCAGCAGCCTCCGGGACAGGGGGTTCGGCGAGCAGTACTTC. This encodes CASSLRDRGFGEQYF.

The rearrangement uses TRBV4-3 and TRBJ2-3; TRBD2 is a possible D gene (6 bases). The V gene's germline CDR1 is LGHNA and CDR2 YSLEER. The V end was cut by 4 bases, the J end by 4 bases, with 12 bases between. The CDR3 consists of 14 residues. The DNA of the CDR3 is TGCGCCAGCAGCCCGGGACTCTCATCAGATACGCAGTATTTT. This codes for CASSPGLSSDTQYF.

J is TRBJ2-2 and V is TRBV6-5; TRBD2 matches at 8 bases. CDR1 is MNHEY and CDR2 is SVGAGI in the germline V gene. V gave up 5 bases and J gave up 3 bases; unmatched junction bases: 5. The CDR3 sequence is 15 residues long. CDR3 residues: CASSPGGADTGELFF. The CDR3 DNA follows: TGTGCCAGCAGTCCCGGGGGGGCAGACACCGGGGAGCTGTTTTTT.

The chain is built from TRBV7-2 and TRBJ2-7; possible D gene TRBD2, 5 bases. V dropped 5 bases and J dropped 2 bases, with 19 bases sitting between them. The CDR3 runs 16 residues. The germline gives CDR1 SGHTA, CDR2 FQGNSA. CDR3 DNA: TGTGCCAGCAGCAAAGACGAGGGAAGGGAAACCTACGAGCAGTACTTC. This codes for CASSKDEGRETYEQYF.

The V gene is TRBV30, the J gene TRBJ1-5; D is possibly TRBD1 (6 bases). This CDR3 is built from 12 residues. Trimming took 5 bases from V and 2 from J, leaving 7 bases between them. Per germline, CDR1 GTSNPN and CDR2 SVGIG (reference sequence). CDR3 amino acids: CAWGGGNQPQHF. The CDR3 coding sequence is TGTGCCTGGGGGGGCGGCAATCAGCCCCAGCATTTT.

The rearrangement uses TRBV7-2 and TRBJ2-5, with TRBD1 matching over 8 bases. Germline lookup yields CDR1 SGHTA and CDR2 FQGNSA. This CDR3 is built from 14 residues. V dropped 5 bases and J dropped 4; count of bases not matched to a gene: 6. The CDR3: CASSLDRAGETQYF. The CDR3 DNA reads as TGTGCCAGCAGCCTGGACAGGGCTGGAGAGACCCAGTACTTC.

V usage is TRBV5-1 and J usage is TRBJ2-2; 9 bases fit TRBD1. J gave up 7 bases and V 3 bases, and 7 bases lay outside the gene matches. The CDR3 length is 15 residues. Germline V gene data show CDR1 as SGHRS and CDR2 as YFSETQ. The CDR3 loop reads CASSSQGAYGGELFF. The CDR3 DNA follows: TGCGCCAGCAGCTCACAGGGGGCGTATGGCGGGGAGCTGTTTTTT. The full variable domain, its missing parts supplied by reference TRBV5-1 and TRBJ2-2, is KAGVTQTPRYLIKTRGQQVTLSCSPISGHRSVSWYQQTPGQGLQFLFEYFSETQRNKGNFPGRFSGRQFSNSRSEMNVSTLELGDSALYLCASSSQGAYGGELFFGEGSRLTVL.

This clone came up a few times. The V and J genes are TRBV2 and TRBJ2-5, with D perhaps TRBD1 (6 bases). The CDR3 runs to 12 residues. With 5 bases removed from V and 5 bases from J, the gap between germline ends came to 9 bases. CDR1 and CDR2 (germline): SNHLY, FYNNEI. For the CDR3, the DNA is TGTGCCAGCAGTAGGGGGACGGAGACCCAGTACTTC. Amino acids: CASSRGTETQYF.

This clone was seen more than once but under ten times. This chain joins TRBV9 and TRBJ2-2, with 8 bases aligning to TRBD1. V lost 3 bases to trimming and J lost 5 bases; unmatched junction nucleotides: 6. Germline CDR1 is SGDLS and CDR2 is YYNGEE. This CDR3 has 15 amino acids. CDR3 amino acids: CASSEGTGLTGELFF. In nucleotides, the CDR3 is TGTGCCAGCAGCGAAGGGACAGGCCTAACCGGGGAGCTGTTTTTT.

This clone turned up a few times. The chain recombines TRBV2 with TRBJ2-3, with D possibly matching TRBD2 (6 bases). Germline CDR1 and CDR2: SNHLY and FYNNEI. The CDR3 spans 13 residues. V dropped 4 bases and J dropped 4 bases, with 9 bases sitting between them. In DNA form, the CDR3 reads TGTGCCAGCAGTGCGGAGGGTCCAGATACGCAGTATTTT. Its protein product is CASSAEGPDTQYF.

This clone has only a few counts. The CDR3 nucleotides are TGTGCCAGCAGTTTTGGACAGGGCGACTACACCGGGGAGCTGTTTTTT. This translates into CASSFGQGDYTGELFF. This chain uses TRBV28 with TRBJ2-2; the match to TRBD1 covers 8 bases. CDR1 is MDHEN, CDR2 SYDVKM, per germline. V lost 3 bases to trimming and J lost 3 bases; unmatched junction nucleotides: 6. The CDR3 consists of 16 residues.

The J gene is TRBJ2-3, the V gene TRBV2; 7 bases are a match to TRBD2. Trimming took 5 bases from V and 6 from J; bases not matched to a gene: 5. Germline CDR1 reads SNHLY; CDR2 reads FYNNEI. The CDR3 covers 13 residues. The CDR3 sequence: CASSPGGMDTQYF. The CDR3, as DNA: TGTGCCAGCAGTCCCGGGGGGATGGATACGCAGTATTTT.

V gene TRBV10-3 combines with J gene TRBJ2-2; TRBD1 is a possible D gene (6 bases). Between the trimmed V and J ends, which lost 8 bases and 4 bases, there was a span of 14 bases. Germline V gene data show CDR1 as ENHRY and CDR2 as SYGVKD. This CDR3 spans 14 amino acids. The CDR3 reads CAIGGWAATGELFF. The CDR3 DNA is TGTGCCATCGGGGGCTGGGCGGCCACCGGGGAGCTGTTTTTT.

J is TRBJ2-2 and V is TRBV11-2, with 7 bases lining up with TRBD1. This CDR3 spans 14 amino acids. Germline V lookup: CDR1 SGHAT, CDR2 FQNNGV. V dropped 5 bases and J dropped 2; count of bases not matched to a gene: 2. The CDR3 is CASSRTGNTGELFF. The CDR3 nucleotides are TGTGCCAGCAGCCGGACAGGAAACACCGGGGAGCTGTTTTTT. Together with reference TRBV11-2 and TRBJ2-2, the CDR3 gives the full variable domain: EAGVAQSPRYKIIEKRQSVAFWCNPISGHATLYWYQQILGQGPKLLIQFQNNGVVDDSQLPKDRFSAERLKGVDSTLKIQPAKLEDSAVYLCASSRTGNTGELFFGEGSRLTVL.

This clone has a handful of counts. J is TRBJ2-3 and V is TRBV5-4, with 7 bases aligning to TRBD2. V shed 3 bases and J 5 bases; nucleotides not matched to a gene: 9. This CDR3 region has 15 residues. CDR1 and CDR2 (germline): SGHNT, YYREEE (reference sequence). CDR3: CASSSTGGYGDTQYF. The CDR3 DNA is TGTGCCAGCAGCTCCACCGGGGGGTATGGAGATACGCAGTATTTT.

The table lists this clone with a few counts. The chain has TRBV7-9 and TRBJ1-2; tentatively, D is TRBD1 (5 bases). The germline V and J ends were trimmed by 5 bases and 8 bases, with 18 bases remaining between them. CDR1 and CDR2 from the germline V gene are SEHNR and FQNEAQ (reference sequence). The CDR3 runs 14 residues. In nucleotides, the CDR3 is TGTGCCAGCAGCCGATCGGACACGGGAGGGGGCTACACCTTC. Translating it yields CASSRSDTGGGYTF.

As for this clone: The same CDR3 can be traced to other DNA sequences in this sample. The V call is TRBV9, the J call TRBJ2-1; a weak D match, TRBD2 (6 bases). V lost 2 bases to trimming and J lost 0 bases, with 18 bases between them. The CDR3 extends over 18 amino acids. Germline V gene sequence: CDR1 SGDLS, CDR2 YYNGEE. The CDR3 protein is CASSVGRDFESSYNEQFF. CDR3 DNA sequence: TGTGCCAGCAGCGTGGGCCGGGACTTCGAGTCCTCCTACAATGAGCAGTTCTTC.

The rearrangement joins TRBV19 to TRBJ2-5; TRBD1 agrees at 10 bases. The better agreement between TRBJ2-7 and the DNA end casts doubt on the J call. CDR1 is LNHDA, CDR2 SQIVND, per germline (reference sequence). CDR3 length: 15 amino acids. CDR3 nucleotides: TGTGCCAGTAGTCGGGGACAGGGGATGACCTACGAGCAGTACTTC. Protein sequence: CASSRGQGMTYEQYF.

This clone was counted a few times. The rearrangement joins TRBV11-2 to TRBJ2-4, with unresolved D. CDR3 length: 13 residues. Trimming left V 3 bases short and J 7 bases short, with 10 bases between. Germline V lookup: CDR1 SGHAT, CDR2 FQNNGV. The CDR3 loop is CASSLRPGNIQYF. DNA for the CDR3: TGTGCCAGCAGCTTGAGGCCCGGCAACATTCAGTACTTC. The full variable domain, in which reference TRBV11-2 and TRBJ2-4 provide the parts outside the CDR3, is EAGVAQSPRYKIIEKRQSVAFWCNPISGHATLYWYQQILGQGPKLLIQFQNNGVVDDSQLPKDRFSAERLKGVDSTLKIQPAKLEDSAVYLCASSLRPGNIQYFGAGTRLSVL.

This clone occurred a few times. The chain carries TRBV28 and TRBJ1-2, with 7 bases identical to TRBD1. V lost 4 bases to trimming and J lost 5 bases; unmatched junction nucleotides: 7. The CDR3 has 14 residues. Germline values: CDR1 MDHEN, CDR2 SYDVKM. CDR3 loop: CASSSSGQRYGYTF. The CDR3 bases are TGTGCCAGCAGTTCGTCGGGACAGCGATATGGCTACACCTTC.

The V and J genes are TRBV18 and TRBJ2-2; 8 bases match TRBD2. The CDR3 totals 18 residues. Germline CDR1 reads KGHSH; CDR2 reads LQKENI. With 2 bases clipped from V and 4 bases from J, the junction kept 12 bases outside the gene matches. CDR3 sequence reads: CASSPVSGGPGGTGELFF. The CDR3 bases are TGTGCCAGCTCACCAGTCAGCGGGGGCCCCGGAGGCACCGGGGAGCTGTTTTTT.